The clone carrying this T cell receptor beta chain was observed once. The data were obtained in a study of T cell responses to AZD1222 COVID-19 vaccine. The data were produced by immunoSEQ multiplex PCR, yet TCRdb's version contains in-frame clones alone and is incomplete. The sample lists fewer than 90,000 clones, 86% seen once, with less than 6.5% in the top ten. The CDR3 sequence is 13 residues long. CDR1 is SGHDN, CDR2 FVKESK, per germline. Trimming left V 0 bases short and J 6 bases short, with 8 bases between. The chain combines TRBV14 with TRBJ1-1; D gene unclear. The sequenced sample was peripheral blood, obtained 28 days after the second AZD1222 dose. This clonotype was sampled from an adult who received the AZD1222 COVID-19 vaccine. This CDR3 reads CASSQDPTSEAFF. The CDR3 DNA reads TGTGCCAGCAGCCAAGATCCAACTTCTGAAGCTTTCTTT.